This T cell receptor (beta chain) came from a study of T cell responses to AZD1222 COVID-19 vaccine. Study overall: Pooling of second doses given at about 4 or about 12 weeks was done. Study results and caveats: CD4 TCRs covered the whole spike, strongest at regions 160-218 and 743-854. Most donors were white British and more were female, and clonal diversity was possibly underestimated. No repertoire was sampled before or during the peak T cell response, only after it.

A remark on this clone: Its antigen remains unidentified.

Only in-frame clones appear in the TCRdb table, and some are missing; sequencing was by immunoSEQ multiplex PCR. Among about 160,000 clones, 80% to 95% were seen once, and the ten largest hold 4.4%. V was trimmed by 2 bases and J by 5 bases, leaving 13 bases between them. Germline V gives CDR1 MDHEN, CDR2 SYDVKM. This CDR3 spans 15 amino acids. The TCR originated in an adult in good health. The sequenced sample was peripheral blood, obtained on day 0 of AZD1222 vaccination. V and J are TRBV28 and TRBJ1-5; D may be TRBD1 (5 bases). CDR3 in DNA: TGTGCCAGCAGTTTAGGTGGGACGTTAGATCAGCCCCAGCATTTT. Translated: CASSLGGTLDQPQHF.